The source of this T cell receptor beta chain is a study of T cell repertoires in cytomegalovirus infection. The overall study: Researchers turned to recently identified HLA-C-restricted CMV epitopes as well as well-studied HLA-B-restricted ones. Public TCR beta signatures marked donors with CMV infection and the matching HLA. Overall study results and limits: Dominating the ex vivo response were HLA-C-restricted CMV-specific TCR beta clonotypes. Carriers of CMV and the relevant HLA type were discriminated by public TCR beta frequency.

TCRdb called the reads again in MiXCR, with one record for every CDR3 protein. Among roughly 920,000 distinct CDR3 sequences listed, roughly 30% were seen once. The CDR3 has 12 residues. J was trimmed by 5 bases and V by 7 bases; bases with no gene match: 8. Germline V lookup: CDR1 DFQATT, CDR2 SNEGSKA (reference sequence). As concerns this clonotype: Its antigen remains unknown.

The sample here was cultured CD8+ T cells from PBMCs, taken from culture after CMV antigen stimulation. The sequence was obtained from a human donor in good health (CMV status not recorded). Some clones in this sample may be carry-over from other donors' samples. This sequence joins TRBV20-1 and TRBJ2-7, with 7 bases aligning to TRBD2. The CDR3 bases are TGCAGTGTGGGATTAGCGGGTCACGAGCAGTACTTC. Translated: CSVGLAGHEQYF.